This TCR beta chain was found in a study of cytotoxic CD8 clonotypes in ibrutinib-treated CLL. Study-wide context: The samples contained around 250,000 productive templates on average. They also contained an average of about 91,000 productive rearrangements. General study results and limits: Clonality was higher at ibrutinib response and returned toward baseline at progression. Public clonotypes (which were uncommon) either contracted or remained stable on treatment.

Points on this clone: Its specificity is not known.

Trimming removed 5 bases from V and 4 bases from J; junction bases left unmatched: 7. The V gene's germline CDR1 is LGHNA and CDR2 YNFKEQ. The CDR3 runs to 16 residues. Deep sequencing aimed at 1 in 200,000 to 1 in 1 million T cells' resolution. The assay was immunoSEQ multiplex PCR, and TCRdb's table has in-frame clones only and misses some. Of 30,000 to 40,000 clones listed, approximately 69% are singletons. The sequencing here drew on PBMCs, taken before ibrutinib treatment. The chain has TRBV4-2 and TRBJ2-3; 12 bases map to TRBD2. This clonotype originated in a human donor with chronic lymphocytic leukemia. The CDR3 spells CASSLQTSGGADTQYF. The CDR3, as DNA: TGTGCCAGCAGCTTGCAGACTAGCGGGGGTGCAGATACGCAGTATTTT.